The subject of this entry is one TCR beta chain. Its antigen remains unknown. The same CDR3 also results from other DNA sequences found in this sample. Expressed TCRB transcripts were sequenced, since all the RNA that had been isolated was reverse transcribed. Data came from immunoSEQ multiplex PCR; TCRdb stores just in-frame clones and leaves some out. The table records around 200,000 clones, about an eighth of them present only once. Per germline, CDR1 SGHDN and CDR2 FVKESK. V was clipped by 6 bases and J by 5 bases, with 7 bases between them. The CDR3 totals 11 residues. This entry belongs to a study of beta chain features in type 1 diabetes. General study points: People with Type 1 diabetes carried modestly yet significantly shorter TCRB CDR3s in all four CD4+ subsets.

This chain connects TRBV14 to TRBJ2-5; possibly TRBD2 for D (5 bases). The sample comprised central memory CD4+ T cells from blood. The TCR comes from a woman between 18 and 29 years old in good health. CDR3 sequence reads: CASRRAETQYF. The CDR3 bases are TGTGCCAGCAGGCGGGCCGAGACCCAGTACTTC.